This T cell receptor beta chain comes out of a study of T cell changes during pregnancy in multiple sclerosis. Profiled with immunoSEQ multiplex PCR; TCRdb holds only in-frame clones, not every one. The data show 18,000 or so clones, more than 75% seen once. The sample holds a few counts of this clone. The V end was cut by 3 bases, the J end by 1 base, with 18 bases between. CDR1 and CDR2 (germline): LGHNA, YNFKEQ. This CDR3 comprises 17 residues. The TCR comes from a female donor in good health, enrolled as a control in a pregnancy study. Source: CD4+ T cells from peripheral blood mononuclear cells, taken in the first trimester of pregnancy. The chain carries TRBV4-2 and TRBJ1-1; tentatively, D is TRBD1 (5 bases). The CDR3 loop reads CASSQMGPGTTNTEAFF. CDR3 nucleotide sequence: TGTGCCAGCAGCCAGATGGGGCCCGGGACTACGAACACTGAAGCTTTCTTT.